This T cell receptor beta chain was sequenced for a study of blood T cells in healthy people across ages. CDR3 length equals 13 residues. Germline lookup yields CDR1 SGHRS and CDR2 YFSETQ. Trimming took off 1 base at V and 4 bases at J, with 8 bases between the two ends. Primed by a sample-barcoded 5' primer and a J-beta primer mix, a second PCR proceeded for about 6 to 12 cycles. A template-switch adaptor containing 12 random nucleotides labeled each cDNA molecule. TCRdb ran MiXCR on the 5' RACE reads and lists one entry per CDR3 protein. Of around 650,000 distinct CDR3 sequences listed, about a third are singletons.

The chain couples TRBV5-1 to TRBJ1-2; D call uncertain. This clonotype was obtained from an elderly woman in good health. Sequencing used blood. The CDR3 spells CASSLPTAYGYTF. DNA of the CDR3: TGCGCCAGCAGCTTGCCAACAGCCTATGGCTACACCTTC.